The 6 T cell receptor beta chains listed next were all sequenced from one sample in a study of T cell responses to AZD1222 COVID-19 vaccine. The data were produced by immunoSEQ multiplex PCR, yet TCRdb's version contains in-frame clones alone and is incomplete. In the table there are around 130,000 clones, around 88% of which are singletons. The specimen was peripheral blood, collected on day 0 of AZD1222 vaccination. The receptors were gathered from an adult in good health.

The V call is TRBV5-5, the J call TRBJ2-7; a possible D gene is TRBD2 (5 bases). Germline CDR1 reads SGHKS; CDR2 reads YYEKEE (reference sequence). Trimming cost V 6 bases and J 0 bases, with 19 bases left between them. The CDR3 totals 16 residues. CDR3 region: CASTFSFKRPSYEQYF. In DNA, the CDR3 is TGTGCCAGCACCTTCTCTTTCAAGCGGCCCTCCTACGAGCAGTACTTC.

The V call is TRBV4-2, the J call TRBJ2-1, with D maybe TRBD1 (5 bases). Germline V gene data show CDR1 as LGHNA and CDR2 as YNFKEQ. This CDR3 is 13 amino acids long. The V end lost 3 bases, the J end lost 10 bases, and 13 bases lay between the germline ends. CDR3 nucleotide sequence: TGTGCCAGCAGCCAGCTACAGGTACCCGAGCAGTTCTTC. As protein: CASSQLQVPEQFF.

J is TRBJ2-7 and V is TRBV6-1, with 7 bases lining up with TRBD2. Per the germline V gene, CDR1 is MNHNS and CDR2 is SASEGT. V trimming: 5 bases; J trimming: 3 bases; junction bases outside the gene matches: 10. This CDR3 comprises 15 residues. The CDR3: CASSSGLADYYEQYF. The CDR3 DNA reads TGTGCCAGCAGTTCCGGGCTAGCGGACTACTACGAGCAGTACTTC.

V usage is TRBV28 and J usage is TRBJ2-7; 7 bases are a match to TRBD1. J lost 5 bases, V lost 5 bases, and 9 bases had no gene match. Germline V CDR1 and CDR2: MDHEN, SYDVKM. The CDR3 length is 14 residues. The chain's CDR3 is CASSAPGQIHEQYF. CDR3 nucleotide sequence: TGTGCCAGCAGTGCTCCGGGACAGATCCACGAGCAGTACTTC.

The chain recombines TRBV6-1 with TRBJ2-7; 8 bases match TRBD2. V shed 0 bases, J shed 0 bases, and the junction held 1 base outside the gene matches. CDR3 length equals 15 residues. Germline CDR1 reads MNHNS; CDR2 reads SASEGT. The chain's CDR3 is CASSEALAGSYEQYF. The CDR3 DNA sequence: TGTGCCAGCAGTGAAGCGCTAGCGGGCTCCTACGAGCAGTACTTC.

The V and J genes are TRBV28 and TRBJ1-2; 7 nucleotides line up with TRBD1. The CDR3 contains 14 residues. Germline lookup yields CDR1 MDHEN and CDR2 SYDVKM. The V gene end was trimmed by 10 bases and the J gene end by 4 bases; junction bases not matched to a gene: 12. The CDR3 DNA is TGTGCCATTTCGGCCGGGACAGACTTCTATGGCTACACCTTC. It codes for CAISAGTDFYGYTF.